This T cell receptor (beta chain) emerged from a study of T cell changes during pregnancy in multiple sclerosis. In germline, CDR1 is SGHDN, CDR2 FVKESK. CDR3 length: 15 residues. Trimming took 1 base from V and 3 from J, leaving 13 bases between them. Assay: immunoSEQ multiplex PCR; the TCRdb copy retains only in-frame clones and omits some. The repertoire holds over 70,000 clones, with around 93% as singletons. The V call is TRBV14, the J call TRBJ2-7; D gene uncertain. The source is a female donor in good health, enrolled as a control in a pregnancy study. The source was peripheral blood, collected in the first trimester of pregnancy. CDR3 sequence: CASSQAANSLYEQYF. CDR3 DNA sequence: TGTGCCAGCAGCCAAGCTGCCAACAGTCTCTACGAGCAGTACTTC.